Presented here are 20 T cell receptor beta chains from one specimen sequenced in a study of blood T cell repertoires in COVID-19. Measured with immunoSEQ multiplex PCR; TCRdb has only the in-frame clones, and not every one. The sample gives approximately 190,000 clones, around 80% of which show up once; about 7.8% is in the top ten. Source material: peripheral blood. These TCRs come from a woman aged 60 to 75 with COVID-19, enrolled during active disease.

This chain joins TRBV5-1 and TRBJ1-3; the match to TRBD1 covers 9 bases. The germline CDR1 and CDR2 sequences are SGHRS and YFSETQ. CDR3 length equals 16 residues. V dropped 0 bases and J dropped 2; count of bases not matched to a gene: 3. CDR3 amino acids: CASSLVGQGAGNTIYF. As DNA, the CDR3 is TGCGCCAGCAGCTTGGTGGGACAGGGTGCTGGAAACACCATATATTTT.

The chain recombines TRBV14 with TRBJ2-1; TRBD2 aligns across 7 bases. CDR1 and CDR2 from the germline V gene are SGHDN and FVKESK. Trimming removed 5 bases from V and 7 bases from J; junction bases left unmatched: 8. The CDR3 extends over 14 amino acids. CDR3 bases: TGTGCCAGCAGCGGGGGGGTTCAGACGAATGAGCAGTTCTTC. Protein product: CASSGGVQTNEQFF.

The chain uses TRBV5-5 and TRBJ1-1; D possibly corresponds to TRBD1 (6 bases). V lost 7 bases and J lost 3, with 31 bases in between. Germline V gene lookup returns CDR1 SGHKS and CDR2 YYEKEE (reference sequence). This CDR3 comprises 19 residues. The CDR3 loop is CASQKLRPSKHRTDTEAFF. The CDR3 bases are TGTGCCAGCCAGAAGCTTAGGCCTAGTAAGCACCGGACAGACACTGAAGCTTTCTTT.

The V gene is TRBV2, the J gene TRBJ2-1, with 10 bases matching TRBD1. The CDR3 loop spans 13 amino acids. V lost 7 bases and J lost 10; bases outside the gene matches: 7. Germline CDR1 and CDR2: SNHLY and FYNNEI. The CDR3 spells CASTGDRGREQFF. The CDR3 nucleotides are TGTGCCAGCACCGGGGACAGGGGTCGCGAGCAGTTCTTC.

This chain joins TRBV7-2 and TRBJ2-1; 8 bases are a match to TRBD1. The CDR3 sequence is 15 residues long. Trimming removed 1 base from V and 8 bases from J; junction bases left unmatched: 7. Germline CDR1 SGHTA, CDR2 FQGNSA. The CDR3 nucleotides read TGTGCCAGCAGCTTAGTGACAGGGGAGGCGTATGAGCAGTTCTTC. Translation: CASSLVTGEAYEQFF.

The V and J genes are TRBV19 and TRBJ2-5, with D possibly TRBD2 on 5 matching bases. The CDR3 extends over 15 amino acids. From germline, CDR1 is LNHDA and CDR2 SQIVND (reference sequence). V lost 3 bases to trimming and J lost 3 bases, with 14 bases between them. CDR3: CASSMVLEREETQYF. CDR3 bases: TGTGCCAGTAGTATGGTACTTGAGAGGGAAGAGACCCAGTACTTC.

This clone showed up just once. This rearrangement joins TRBV5-8 to TRBJ2-3, with 8 bases aligning to TRBD1. With 4 bases clipped from V and 2 bases from J, the junction kept 6 bases outside the gene matches. This CDR3 comprises 15 residues. Germline CDR1 and CDR2: SGHTS and YDEGEE. This chain's CDR3 is CASSRRQGSTDTQYF. The CDR3 DNA sequence: TGTGCCAGCAGCCGCCGACAGGGGTCCACAGATACGCAGTATTTT.

This clone appeared once. This chain connects TRBV19 to TRBJ1-3, with D hard to call. V gave up 6 bases and J gave up 4 bases, with 10 bases separating them. There are 13 residues in the CDR3. Germline values: CDR1 LNHDA, CDR2 SQIVND (reference sequence). This CDR3 reads CASSWLKGNTIYF. The CDR3 coding sequence is TGTGCCAGTAGCTGGCTTAAGGGAAACACCATATATTTT.

This rearrangement joins TRBV18 to TRBJ1-4; a possible D gene is TRBD1 (6 bases). V was trimmed by 1 base and J by 1 base, leaving 19 bases between them. Per germline, CDR1 KGHSH and CDR2 LQKENI. This CDR3 region has 19 residues. The CDR3 region has the DNA TGTGCCAGCTCACCACTTTTCCATGGGGGCGCGAGAACTAATGAAAAACTGTTTTTT. This encodes CASSPLFHGGARTNEKLFF. The complete variable domain, with remaining parts taken from reference TRBV18 and TRBJ1-4, reads NAGVMQNPRHLVRRRGQEARLRCSPMKGHSHVYWYRQLPEEGLKFMVYLQKENIIDESGMPKERFSAEFPKEGPSILRIQQVVRGDSAAYFCASSPLFHGGARTNEKLFFGSGTQLSVL.

The chain recombines TRBV9 with TRBJ1-1, with D hard to call. Per germline, CDR1 SGDLS and CDR2 YYNGEE. This CDR3 is built from 14 residues. Trimming cost V 0 bases and J 1 base, with 7 bases left between them. In DNA form, the CDR3 reads TGTGCCAGCAGCGTAGGGCCAGAGAACACTGAAGCTTTCTTT. Residues: CASSVGPENTEAFF.

The chain carries TRBV30 and TRBJ1-2, with D maybe TRBD1 (6 bases). Germline CDR1 reads GTSNPN; CDR2 reads SVGIG (reference sequence). The CDR3 is 13 amino acids. Trimming shortened V by 3 bases and J by 8 bases, and 16 bases separated the two germline ends. The CDR3 DNA sequence: TGTGCCTGGAGCGACAGGTTCCGTGGGGGCTACACCTTC. It yields the protein CAWSDRFRGGYTF.

The chain links TRBV19 to TRBJ2-1; 8 nucleotides match TRBD1. The J segment lost 3 bases and the V segment lost 7 bases, leaving 11 bases of the junction unmatched. Germline V gene sequence: CDR1 LNHDA, CDR2 SQIVND (reference sequence). The CDR3 spans 16 residues. CDR3 bases: TGTGCCAGTAACGCGGACAGGGACCACCTCTACAATGAGCAGTTCTTC. As protein: CASNADRDHLYNEQFF. Full variable domain (missing parts from reference TRBV19 and TRBJ2-1): DGGITQSPKYLFRKEGQNVTLSCEQNLNHDAMYWYRQDPGQGLRLIYYSQIVNDFQKGDIAEGYSVSREKKESFPLTVTSAQKNPTAFYLCASNADRDHLYNEQFFGPGTRLTVL.

J is TRBJ2-7 and V is TRBV29-1; 7 nucleotides line up with TRBD1. Germline V lookup: CDR1 SQVTM, CDR2 ANQGSEA. The CDR3 loop spans 14 amino acids. Unmatched junction bases numbered 8, after V lost 6 bases and J lost 0 bases. CDR3 nucleotide sequence: TGCAGCGTCCCCACGGACAGGCCCTCCTACGAGCAGTACTTC. Amino acids: CSVPTDRPSYEQYF.

This chain links TRBV2 with TRBJ1-5, with D possibly TRBD1 on 5 matching bases. The CDR3 consists of 14 residues. Looked up from germline, CDR1 is SNHLY and CDR2 is FYNNEI. Trimming removed 3 bases at V and 7 bases at J, with 13 bases between. CDR3 bases: TGTGCCAGCAGTGAGGAGGGGAGGCGGCAGCCCCAGCATTTT. Its translation is CASSEEGRRQPQHF.

This rearrangement joins TRBV7-2 to TRBJ2-1; D is possibly TRBD2 (5 bases). Deletions cut 5 bases from V and 4 bases from J, with 9 bases between. There are 13 residues in the CDR3. Germline V gene sequence: CDR1 SGHTA, CDR2 FQGNSA. This CDR3 is CASSLGLYNEQFF. CDR3 coding DNA: TGTGCCAGCAGCCTCGGACTGTACAATGAGCAGTTCTTC.

The V call is TRBV6-2 or TRBV6-3, the J call TRBJ2-1; D might be TRBD2 (6 bases). This CDR3 contains 15 residues. Trimming removed 6 bases from V and 0 bases from J, with 12 bases in between. Per the germline V gene, CDR1 is MNHEY and CDR2 is SVGEGT. CDR3: CASSQRLVSYNEQFF. CDR3 sequence (DNA): TGTGCCAGCAGCCAGCGACTAGTCTCCTACAATGAGCAGTTCTTC.

V usage is TRBV5-4 and J usage is TRBJ2-5, with 16 nucleotides matching TRBD2. Germline V CDR1 and CDR2: SGHNT, YYREEE (reference sequence). The CDR3 runs 16 residues. V lost 3 bases to trimming and J lost 5 bases; unmatched junction nucleotides: 4. CDR3 sequence reads: CASSSEGLAGGETQYF. The CDR3 DNA reads TGTGCCAGCAGCTCTGAGGGACTAGCGGGAGGGGAGACCCAGTACTTC. The variable domain in full, completed from reference TRBV5-4 and TRBJ2-5, reads ETGVTQSPTHLIKTRGQQVTLRCSSQSGHNTVSWYQQALGQGPQFIFQYYREEENGRGNFPPRFSGLQFPNYSSELNVNALELDDSALYLCASSSEGLAGGETQYFGPGTRLLVL.

This CDR3 reads CASSQEAGLRELFF. CDR3 coding DNA: TGCGCCAGCAGCCAAGAGGCAGGGCTCCGGGAGCTGTTTTTT. The chain couples TRBV4-3 to TRBJ2-2; maybe TRBD1 (5 bases). CDR1 and CDR2 (germline): LGHNA, YSLEER. The CDR3 is 14 amino acids. The V end was cut by 0 bases, the J end by 9 bases, with 11 bases between.

This chain links TRBV5-4 with TRBJ1-6; 7 bases map to TRBD1. This CDR3 region has 13 residues. J was trimmed by 7 bases and V by 5 bases; bases with no gene match: 3. Germline values: CDR1 SGHNT, CDR2 YYREEE (reference sequence). In nucleotides, the CDR3 is TGTGCCAGCAGACAGGGGTGGAATTCACCCCTCCACTTT. Its translation: CASRQGWNSPLHF. Full variable domain (rest looked up from reference TRBV5-4 and TRBJ1-6): ETGVTQSPTHLIKTRGQQVTLRCSSQSGHNTVSWYQQALGQGPQFIFQYYREEENGRGNFPPRFSGLQFPNYSSELNVNALELDDSALYLCASRQGWNSPLHFGNGTRLTVT.

The chain has TRBV10-1 and TRBJ1-1; 7 bases line up with TRBD1. CDR1 and CDR2 from the germline V gene are WNHNN and SYGVQD (reference sequence). The CDR3 runs 14 residues. With 6 bases clipped from V and 0 bases from J, the junction kept 4 bases outside the gene matches. DNA of the CDR3: TGCGCCAGCAGCGCGGGACAGCTGAACACTGAAGCTTTCTTT. It encodes CASSAGQLNTEAFF.